This T cell receptor (beta chain) was profiled in a study of T cell changes during pregnancy in multiple sclerosis. This CDR3 region has 14 residues. V lost 4 bases to trimming and J lost 0 bases, with 10 bases between them. Germline V CDR1 and CDR2: GTSNPN, SVGIG (reference sequence). Method: immunoSEQ multiplex PCR; TCRdb's copy keeps in-frame clones and lacks some. In the table there are some 71,000 clones, more than 75% of which are singletons. The rearrangement uses TRBV30 and TRBJ1-3; D may be TRBD1 (6 bases). The sequencing here drew on peripheral blood, taken in the third trimester of pregnancy. The sequence came from a female donor with multiple sclerosis, enrolled in a pregnancy study. CDR3 DNA: TGTGCCTGGACCCCGGGACACTCTGGAAACACCATATATTTT. Translated: CAWTPGHSGNTIYF. Full variable domain (missing parts from reference TRBV30 and TRBJ1-3): SQTIHQWPATLVQPVGSPLSLECTVEGTSNPNLYWYRQAAGRGLQLLFYSVGIGQISSEVPQNLSASRPQDRQFILSSKKLLLSDSGFYLCAWTPGHSGNTIYFGEGSWLTVV.